A single sample gave rise to the 2 T cell receptor beta chains below, sequenced in a study of identical twins. MiXCR was run by TCRdb on the 5' RACE reads, yielding one entry per CDR3 protein. The sample has roughly 720,000 distinct CDR3 sequences, 18% seen once; the top ten hold under 15%. This sample was shared with a second study, whose subject was T cells expressing NK-cell markers.

Sample: PBMCs. These TCRs come from a woman in her late teens or twenties in good health.

CDR3 nucleotide sequence: TGCAGCGTTGCACGGCTGGGACTAGCGGGAAGGCGGTCCTACAATGAGCAGTTCTTC. Amino acid sequence: CSVARLGLAGRRSYNEQFF. The chain joins TRBV29-1 to TRBJ2-1; the match to TRBD2 covers 13 bases. The V segment lost 4 bases and the J segment 1 base; nucleotides outside the gene matches: 13. This CDR3 is 19 amino acids long. In germline, CDR1 is SQVTM, CDR2 ANQGSEA.

The CDR3 DNA follows: TGTGCCAGCTCCGAAAGCTATTCCTACGAGCAGTACTTC. This translates into CASSESYSYEQYF. The genes are TRBV18 and TRBJ2-7; D gene ambiguous. Germline CDR1 and CDR2: KGHSH and LQKENI. With 6 bases removed from V and 1 base from J, the gap between germline ends came to 10 bases. The CDR3 is 13 amino acids. Drawing the rest from reference TRBV18 and TRBJ2-7, the complete variable domain is NAGVMQNPRHLVRRRGQEARLRCSPMKGHSHVYWYRQLPEEGLKFMVYLQKENIIDESGMPKERFSAEFPKEGPSILRIQQVVRGDSAAYFCASSESYSYEQYFGPGTRLTVT.